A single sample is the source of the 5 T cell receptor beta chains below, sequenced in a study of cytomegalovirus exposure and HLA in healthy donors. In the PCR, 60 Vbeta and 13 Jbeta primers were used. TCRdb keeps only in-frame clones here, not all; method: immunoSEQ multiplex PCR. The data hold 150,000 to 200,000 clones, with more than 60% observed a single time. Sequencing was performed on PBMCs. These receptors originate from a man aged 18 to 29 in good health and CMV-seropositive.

The DNA for the CDR3 is TGTGCCACCAAGTACAGGGAACACACCGGGGAGCTGTTTTTT. Translation gives CATKYREHTGELFF. This rearrangement joins TRBV27 to TRBJ2-2, with D possibly being TRBD1 (6 bases). In germline, CDR1 is MNHEY, CDR2 SMNVEV (reference sequence). The length of the CDR3 is 14 residues. Deletions cut 10 bases from V and 3 bases from J, with 15 bases between.

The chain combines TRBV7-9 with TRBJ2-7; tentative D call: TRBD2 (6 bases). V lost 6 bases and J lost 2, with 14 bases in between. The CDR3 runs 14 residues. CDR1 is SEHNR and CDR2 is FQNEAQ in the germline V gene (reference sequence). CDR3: CASREGLLAYEQYF. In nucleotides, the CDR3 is TGTGCCAGCAGGGAGGGTCTCCTCGCCTACGAGCAGTACTTC.

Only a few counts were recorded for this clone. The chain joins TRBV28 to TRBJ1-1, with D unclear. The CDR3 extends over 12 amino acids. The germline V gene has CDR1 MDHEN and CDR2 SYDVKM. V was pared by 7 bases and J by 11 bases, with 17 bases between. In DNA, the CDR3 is TGTGCCAGCATCGCTGGGAGCCTGGAGGCTTTCTTT. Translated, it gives CASIAGSLEAFF.

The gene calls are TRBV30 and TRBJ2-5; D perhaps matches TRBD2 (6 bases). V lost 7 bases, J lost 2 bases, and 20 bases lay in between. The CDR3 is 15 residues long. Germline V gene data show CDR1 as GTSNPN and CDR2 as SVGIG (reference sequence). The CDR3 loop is CASTRAGREQETQYF. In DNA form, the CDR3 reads TGTGCCTCAACTCGAGCGGGCAGGGAACAAGAGACCCAGTACTTC.

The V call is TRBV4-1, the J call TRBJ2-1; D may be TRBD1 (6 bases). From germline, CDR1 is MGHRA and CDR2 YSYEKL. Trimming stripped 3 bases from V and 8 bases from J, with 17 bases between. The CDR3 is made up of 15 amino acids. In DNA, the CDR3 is TGCGCCAGCAGCCATCAGGGACAACGGGTGGATGAGCAGTTCTTC. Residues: CASSHQGQRVDEQFF.